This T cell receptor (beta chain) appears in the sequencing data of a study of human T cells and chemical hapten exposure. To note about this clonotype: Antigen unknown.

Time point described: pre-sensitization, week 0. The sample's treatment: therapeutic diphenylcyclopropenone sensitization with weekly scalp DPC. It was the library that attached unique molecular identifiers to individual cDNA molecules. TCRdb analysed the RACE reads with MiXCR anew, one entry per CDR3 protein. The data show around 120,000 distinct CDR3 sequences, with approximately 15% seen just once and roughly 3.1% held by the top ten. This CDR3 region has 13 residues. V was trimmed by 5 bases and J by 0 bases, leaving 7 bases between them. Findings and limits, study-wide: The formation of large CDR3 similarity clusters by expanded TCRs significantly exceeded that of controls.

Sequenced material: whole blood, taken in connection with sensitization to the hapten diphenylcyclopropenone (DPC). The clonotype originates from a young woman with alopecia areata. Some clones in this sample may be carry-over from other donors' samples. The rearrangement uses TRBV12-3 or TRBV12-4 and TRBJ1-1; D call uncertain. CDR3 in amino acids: CASSLQLNTEAFF. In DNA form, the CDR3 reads TGTGCCAGCAGTCTTCAGTTGAACACTGAAGCTTTCTTT.